This T cell receptor beta chain was sequenced during a study of cytomegalovirus exposure and HLA in healthy donors. The PCR used 60 Vbeta and 13 Jbeta primers. The protocol was immunoSEQ multiplex PCR, while the TCRdb copy is restricted to in-frame clones and leaves out a portion. The table includes roughly 200,000 clones, roughly 80% detected once. Germline CDR1 is GTSNPN and CDR2 is SVGIG (reference sequence). Trimming removed 0 bases from V and 4 bases from J, with 14 bases in between. The CDR3 length is 15 residues. The receptor's source is a woman aged 18-29 years in good health and CMV-seronegative. Material: PBMCs. The chain has TRBV30 and TRBJ2-3; D may be TRBD2 (5 bases). Here the CDR3 DNA reads TGTGCCTGGAGTGTACGAGGAGGTGTAGCAGATACGCAGTATTTT. Translation gives CAWSVRGGVADTQYF.